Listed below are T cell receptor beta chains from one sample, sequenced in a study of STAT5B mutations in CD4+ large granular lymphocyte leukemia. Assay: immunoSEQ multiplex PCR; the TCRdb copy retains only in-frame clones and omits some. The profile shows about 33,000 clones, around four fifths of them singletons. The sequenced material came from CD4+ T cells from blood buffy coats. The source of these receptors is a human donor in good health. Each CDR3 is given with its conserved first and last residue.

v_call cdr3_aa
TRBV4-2 CASSQAGTSGGVGTQYF
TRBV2 CASNRDRVNEQFF
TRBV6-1 CASSGQGGSNQPQHF
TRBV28 CASSDPRDYQPQHF
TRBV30 CASSKFAGANVLTF
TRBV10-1 CASSECTGFVKNIQYF
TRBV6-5 CASSYSGLGETQYF
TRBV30 CAWSNFGGLETQYF
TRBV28 CASSLWQGIDEQYF
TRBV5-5 CASSSTSDTEAFF
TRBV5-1 CASSAGTGLYEQYF